The 5 T cell receptor beta chains below were found in one sample sequenced in a study of cytomegalovirus exposure and HLA in healthy donors. Amplification used 60 Vbeta primers and 13 Jbeta primers. Assay: immunoSEQ multiplex PCR; the TCRdb copy retains only in-frame clones and omits some. The sample lists about 110,000 clones, approximately 86% occurring once. Sequences were obtained from PBMCs. These receptor sequences come from a man aged 35-49 years in good health and CMV-seronegative.

CDR3 protein: CASSFATSGGRATQYF. In nucleotides, the CDR3 is TGTGCCAGCAGTTTCGCGACTAGCGGGGGTCGTGCGACCCAGTACTTC. The chain combines TRBV27 with TRBJ2-5; 12 bases agree with TRBD2. Germline lookup yields CDR1 MNHEY and CDR2 SMNVEV (reference sequence). J lost 7 bases, V lost 3 bases, and 9 bases had no gene match. CDR3 size: 16 residues.

This clone has only a few counts. V is TRBV6-1 and J is TRBJ2-5, with D perhaps matching TRBD2 (5 bases). This CDR3 is built from 12 residues. Germline CDR1 is MNHNS and CDR2 is SASEGT. Trimming removed 6 bases at V and 4 bases at J, with 9 bases between. As DNA, the CDR3 is TGTGCCAGCAGAGGACTTCCAGAGACCCAGTACTTC. This codes for CASRGLPETQYF.

The V call is TRBV6-6, the J call TRBJ2-7, with 8 bases matching TRBD1. J lost 2 bases, V lost 6 bases, and 9 bases had no gene match. Germline V gene lookup returns CDR1 MNHNY and CDR2 SVGAGI (reference sequence). The CDR3 contains 15 residues. CDR3 in DNA: TGTGCCAGCAGCGCTCCGGGACAGGAGACCTACGAGCAGTACTTC. Its protein product is CASSAPGQETYEQYF.

The chain uses TRBV6-5 and TRBJ2-3; 8 bases are a match to TRBD1. Looked up from germline, CDR1 is MNHEY and CDR2 is SVGAGI. The CDR3 runs to 15 residues. The junction had 9 bases not matched to a gene; V was cut back by 4 bases and J by 6 bases. CDR3 region: CASSLRGQGEDTQYF. In nucleotides, the CDR3 is TGTGCCAGCAGTTTACGCGGACAGGGAGAGGATACGCAGTATTTT.

V gene TRBV19 combines with J gene TRBJ2-5; a possible D gene is TRBD2 (5 bases). V was pared by 1 base and J by 5 bases, with 17 bases between. This CDR3 contains 16 residues. Germline V gene data show CDR1 as LNHDA and CDR2 as SQIVND (reference sequence). Here the CDR3 reads CASSIVGSSSPETQYF. In DNA, the CDR3 is TGTGCCAGTAGTATAGTCGGTTCTAGCTCCCCGGAGACCCAGTACTTC.